These 18 T cell receptor beta chains came from one sample sequenced in a study of blood T cell repertoires in COVID-19. Generated by immunoSEQ multiplex PCR, the TCRdb table keeps only in-frame clones and is missing some. The sample yields about 58,000 clones, about 83% seen once. Specimen: peripheral blood. These receptors were collected from a man aged 35 to 55 with active COVID-19.

The J gene is TRBJ1-1, the V gene TRBV28; D is undetermined. The germline V gene has CDR1 MDHEN and CDR2 SYDVKM. Deletions cut 2 bases from V and 6 bases from J, with 13 bases between. This CDR3 is 14 amino acids long. The CDR3 loop is CASSLQSRPSEAFF. DNA of the CDR3: TGTGCCAGCAGTTTACAGTCTAGGCCCTCTGAAGCTTTCTTT.

The chain joins TRBV30 to TRBJ1-6; the D gene is possibly TRBD1 (5 bases). This CDR3 is built from 15 residues. V was trimmed by 3 bases and J by 4 bases, leaving 13 bases between them. Germline V gives CDR1 GTSNPN, CDR2 SVGIG (reference sequence). CDR3 loop: CAWRRRGGYNSPLHF. In nucleotides, the CDR3 is TGTGCCTGGAGGAGGAGGGGTGGATATAATTCACCCCTCCACTTT.

The chain links TRBV12-3 or TRBV12-4 to TRBJ2-7; unclear D gene. The V end was cut by 8 bases, the J end by 0 bases, with 8 bases between. This CDR3 region has 12 residues. CDR3 amino acids: CASGRSSYEQYF. CDR3 coding DNA: TGTGCCAGCGGTAGGAGCTCCTACGAGCAGTACTTC.

This sequence joins TRBV27 and TRBJ2-3; TRBD1 is a possible D gene (6 bases). Deletions cut 4 bases from V and 6 bases from J, with 17 bases between. This CDR3 has 15 residues. Germline CDR1 and CDR2: MNHEY and SMNVEV (reference sequence). The CDR3 protein is CASSSDPSGADTQYF. The CDR3, as DNA: TGTGCCAGCAGTTCCGACCCTTCAGGGGCGGATACGCAGTATTTT.

The chain is built from TRBV7-3 and TRBJ2-1; TRBD2 matches at 8 bases. Germline values: CDR1 SGHTA, CDR2 FQGTGA. The CDR3 totals 16 residues. V lost 4 bases to trimming and J lost 5 bases; unmatched junction nucleotides: 10. The CDR3 loop reads CASSSPSGRRHNEQFF. The CDR3, as DNA: TGTGCCAGCAGCTCCCCCAGCGGGAGACGACACAATGAGCAGTTCTTC.

V gene TRBV14 combines with J gene TRBJ2-1; 15 positions agree with TRBD2. Unmatched junction bases numbered 4, after V lost 4 bases and J lost 6 bases. Germline loops: CDR1 SGHDN, CDR2 FVKESK. The CDR3 has 16 amino acids. CDR3: CASSRGGLAGGNEQFF. In DNA form, the CDR3 reads TGTGCCAGCAGCCGGGGGGGACTAGCGGGAGGCAATGAGCAGTTCTTC.

The J gene is TRBJ2-7, the V gene TRBV18; 7 nucleotides align to TRBD1. With V trimmed by 3 bases and J by 7 bases, 6 bases remained unmatched. The germline gives CDR1 KGHSH, CDR2 LQKENI. The CDR3 extends over 13 amino acids. In DNA form, the CDR3 reads TGTGCCAGCTCACCTACGACAGGGCGTGAGCAGTACTTC. It encodes CASSPTTGREQYF. Full variable domain (missing parts from reference TRBV18 and TRBJ2-7): NAGVMQNPRHLVRRRGQEARLRCSPMKGHSHVYWYRQLPEEGLKFMVYLQKENIIDESGMPKERFSAEFPKEGPSILRIQQVVRGDSAAYFCASSPTTGREQYFGPGTRLTVT.

In this sample, this clone turned up a few times. The chain employs TRBV5-1 and TRBJ2-3; TRBD1 might be the D (6 bases). The germline CDR1 and CDR2 sequences are SGHRS and YFSETQ. The CDR3 is 14 amino acids. V lost 4 bases, J lost 1 base, and 10 bases lay in between. The CDR3 loop reads CASSPRQGTDTQYF. The CDR3 coding sequence is TGCGCCAGCAGCCCCCGACAGGGCACAGATACGCAGTATTTT.

This rearrangement joins TRBV5-1 to TRBJ2-5; 11 bases are shared with TRBD2. The length of the CDR3 is 18 residues. V lost 0 bases, J lost 4 bases, and 11 bases stayed unmatched. Germline V gene data show CDR1 as SGHRS and CDR2 as YFSETQ. The CDR3 DNA reads TGCGCCAGCAGCTTGGGAGGGACTAGCGGCGCCCCTCCAGAGACCCAGTACTTC. It yields the protein CASSLGGTSGAPPETQYF.

The chain uses TRBV15 and TRBJ1-5; D is perhaps TRBD1 (6 bases). Trimming shortened V by 5 bases and J by 0 bases, and 11 bases separated the two germline ends. This CDR3 has 15 residues. Germline CDR1 and CDR2: LNHNV and YYDKDF (reference sequence). The CDR3 DNA is TGTGCCACCAGCCGTACAGGGTTTAGCAATCAGCCCCAGCATTTT. It encodes CATSRTGFSNQPQHF.

This clone was observed a single time. This chain uses TRBV27 with TRBJ1-2, with a tentative D call TRBD1 (5 bases). This CDR3 is built from 15 residues. With 5 bases removed from V and 2 bases from J, the gap between germline ends came to 15 bases. In germline, CDR1 is MNHEY, CDR2 SMNVEV (reference sequence). As DNA, the CDR3 is TGTGCCAGCAGTATAGGGGCCGTGGGAAACTATGGCTACACCTTC. This translates into CASSIGAVGNYGYTF.

This sequence joins TRBV6-1 and TRBJ2-1; tentative D call: TRBD2 (5 bases). The germline gives CDR1 MNHNS, CDR2 SASEGT. This CDR3 is built from 18 residues. With 1 base removed from V and 0 bases from J, the gap between germline ends came to 16 bases. The CDR3 sequence: CASSEDVLALYSYNEQFF. The CDR3 DNA reads TGTGCCAGCAGTGAAGACGTCCTAGCCCTCTACTCCTACAATGAGCAGTTCTTC.

The CDR3 coding sequence is TGCGCCAGCAGTGACGGAGCGGGACCCACAGATACGCAGTATTTT. Its protein is CASSDGAGPTDTQYF. The chain links TRBV10-2 to TRBJ2-3, with TRBD2 matching 7 bases. CDR3 length equals 15 residues. J was trimmed by 2 bases and V by 3 bases; bases with no gene match: 5. Germline CDR1 and CDR2: WSHSY and SAAADI.

V and J are TRBV5-4 and TRBJ1-2; TRBD1 is a possible D gene (6 bases). The CDR3 is 13 amino acids. Germline V gives CDR1 SGHNT, CDR2 YYREEE (reference sequence). V lost 4 bases to trimming and J lost 6 bases, with 13 bases between them. The CDR3 loop is CASSLRGGDGYTF. The CDR3 DNA follows: TGTGCCAGCAGCCTGAGGGGGGGAGATGGCTACACCTTC.

This chain joins TRBV5-4 and TRBJ2-5, with no clear D. The germline V gene has CDR1 SGHNT and CDR2 YYREEE (reference sequence). The CDR3 runs 14 residues. Trimming shortened V by 4 bases and J by 4 bases, and 14 bases separated the two germline ends. Here the CDR3 reads CASSLPGLGETQYF. For the CDR3, the DNA is TGTGCCAGCAGCCTCCCGGGTCTCGGAGAGACCCAGTACTTC.

CDR3 sequence (DNA): TGTGCCATCGCGCAAGGGCGGGGCGGCAATGAGCAGTTCTTC. Protein: CAIAQGRGGNEQFF. The chain uses TRBV6-6 and TRBJ2-1; D may be TRBD2 (6 bases). V lost 10 bases and J lost 6, with 19 bases in between. This CDR3 has 14 residues. Germline CDR1 MNHNY, CDR2 SVGAGI (reference sequence).

The CDR3 loop reads CASSSPSEYLDTQYF. The CDR3 coding sequence is TGTGCCAGCAGCTCTCCTAGTGAATACCTAGATACGCAGTATTTT. The chain carries TRBV5-6 and TRBJ2-3; D remains ambiguous. From germline, CDR1 is SGHDT and CDR2 YYEEEE. With 3 bases removed from V and 5 bases from J, the gap between germline ends came to 16 bases. This CDR3 region has 15 residues.

V and J are TRBV19 and TRBJ2-2, with TRBD2 matching over 8 bases. V lost 7 bases, J lost 6 bases, and 10 bases stayed unmatched. Germline V gene sequence: CDR1 LNHDA, CDR2 SQIVND (reference sequence). The CDR3 runs to 15 residues. The CDR3 here is CASIPSGGVPGELFF. In DNA form, the CDR3 reads TGTGCCAGTATCCCCTCGGGGGGGGTCCCCGGGGAGCTGTTTTTT. Full variable domain (outside the CDR3, taken from reference TRBV19 and TRBJ2-2): DGGITQSPKYLFRKEGQNVTLSCEQNLNHDAMYWYRQDPGQGLRLIYYSQIVNDFQKGDIAEGYSVSREKKESFPLTVTSAQKNPTAFYLCASIPSGGVPGELFFGEGSRLTVL.